This T cell receptor beta chain originates from a study of blood T cell repertoires in COVID-19. Whole-study context: COVID-19 samples, acute and convalescent, were from the United States, Italy and Spain.

Methods used by the authors: Scientists estimated how many nucleated cells there were by amplifying reference gene primers. The method was immunoSEQ multiplex PCR; TCRdb's version includes in-frame clones alone and lacks a portion of them. The V and J calls and the clone size are those of that table, but D and trimming were determined from the DNA. The table lists 120,000 to 150,000 clones, 87% of them singletons. CDR1 and CDR2 (germline): SGHRS, YFSETQ. The CDR3 consists of 16 residues. Trimming stripped 4 bases from V and 1 base from J, with 17 bases between. This clonotype was obtained from a man in his forties or fifties who had recovered from COVID-19. V usage is TRBV5-1 and J usage is TRBJ1-1; D perhaps matches TRBD1 (5 bases). Source material: peripheral blood. The CDR3 nucleotides are TGCGCCAGCAGCCCCGTCGTGGGGGGATCGAACACTGAAGCTTTCTTT. The encoded protein is CASSPVVGGSNTEAFF.